This T cell receptor beta chain was obtained from a study of early T cells in non-severe SARS-CoV-2 infection. Overall study context: With bulk RNA from unsorted whole blood as input, sequencing yielded unpaired chains. Study conclusions and caveats: CD4 and private specificities were missed by VDJdb matching, which favored anti-spike CD8 responses.

The germline CDR1 and CDR2 sequences are LNHDA and SQIVND (reference sequence). Losses at the gene ends were 5 bases for V and 4 bases for J; bases not matched to a gene: 10. This CDR3 comprises 15 residues. Regarding this clonotype: Antigen specificity is unknown.

Each single cDNA molecule received a unique molecular identifier. TCRdb re-called the 5' RACE reads through MiXCR, storing one row per CDR3 protein. The sample shows tens of thousands of distinct CDR3 sequences, under 7% of them seen only once. The sequencing sample was made of whole blood. This sequence originates from an adult who was a healthcare worker with PCR-confirmed SARS-CoV-2 infection or an uninfected control (not recorded which). The chain is built from TRBV19 and TRBJ2-7; 8 bases agree with TRBD1. CDR3 in DNA: TGTGCCAGTAGTCCCAAGGGGGACAGGCAGTACGAGCAGTACTTC. As protein: CASSPKGDRQYEQYF.